These T cell receptor beta chains were read from a single sample in a study of T cells in Graves' hyperthyroidism and ophthalmopathy. Each CDR3 protein gets one entry after TCRdb re-called the multiplex PCR reads with MiXCR. The sample lists some 440,000 distinct CDR3 sequences; about a sixth were seen once. Sequenced: blood. The origin of the receptors is a young woman with Graves' hyperthyroidism. The CDR3 runs from the conserved cysteine through the conserved F or W. A D gene is named only where the DNA matches it firmly. For some rows the clone size is stated as once, few or many, or as a class when expanded; others skip it.

j_call	clone_size	v_call	d_call	cdr3_length	cdr3_aa	cdr3_nt
TRBJ2-7	many	TRBV20-1	TRBD2	13	CSARDPGGVQQYF	TGCAGTGCTAGAGATCCCGGGGGGGTCCAGCAGTACTTC
TRBJ1-2	once	TRBV5-1	.	14	CASSLETGLYGYTF	TGCGCCAGCAGCTTGGAGACAGGCCTCTATGGCTACACCTTC
TRBJ2-7	many	TRBV27	.	14	CASRSGTSTYEQYF	TGTGCCAGCAGATCGGGGACTTCGACCTACGAGCAGTACTTC
TRBJ1-3	many	TRBV28	.	14	CASRVGGVGNTIYF	TGTGCCAGCAGGGTGGGGGGCGTTGGAAACACCATATATTTT
TRBJ2-1	.	TRBV24-1	.	13	CATSDLNGNEQFF	TGTGCCACCAGTGATTTGAACGGAAATGAGCAGTTCTTC
TRBJ2-3	many	TRBV24-1	.	12	CATSPLGDTQYF	TGTGCCACCAGCCCCCTTGGAGATACGCAGTATTTT
TRBJ2-3	many	TRBV10-3	.	13	CAITGSSTDTQYF	TGTGCCATCACGGGATCGAGCACAGATACGCAGTATTTT
TRBJ1-2	.	TRBV12-3/TRBV12-4	.	18	CASSPKRRGRVQFEGYTF	TGTGCCAGCAGCCCTAAGCGACGGGGGCGGGTGCAGTTTGAAGGCTACACCTTC
TRBJ1-6	few	TRBV19	.	14	CASSIGPFNSPLHF	TGTGCCAGTAGTATCGGGCCGTTTAATTCACCCCTCCACTTT
TRBJ1-2	many	TRBV19	.	15	CASSIDRGRIYGYTF	TGTGCCAGTAGTATAGACCGGGGGCGGATCTATGGCTACACCTTC
TRBJ2-7	.	TRBV20-1	.	14	CSARDRADYYEQYF	TGCAGTGCTAGAGATAGGGCAGACTACTACGAGCAGTACTTC
TRBJ1-1	many	TRBV6-1	.	14	CASSVGPEGTEAFF	TGTGCCAGCAGTGTGGGACCCGAGGGCACTGAAGCTTTCTTT
TRBJ2-7	many	TRBV7-9	.	13	CASRRTASYEQYF	TGTGCCAGCAGAAGGACAGCCTCCTACGAGCAGTACTTC
TRBJ1-2	.	TRBV28	.	15	CASSRAIRVNYGYTF	TGTGCCAGCAGTCGCGCGATTCGGGTGAACTATGGCTACACCTTC
TRBJ1-1	many	TRBV5-1	.	15	CASRRKGGLNTEAFF	TGCGCCAGCAGGAGGAAGGGGGGACTGAACACTGAAGCTTTCTTT
TRBJ2-4	.	TRBV20-1	.	15	CSASPGLVAKNIQYF	TGCAGTGCTAGCCCCGGACTTGTAGCCAAAAACATTCAGTACTTC
TRBJ2-1	many	TRBV12-3/TRBV12-4	.	14	CASSTPGRRNEQFF	TGTGCCAGCAGTACTCCGGGGCGTCGCAATGAGCAGTTCTTC
TRBJ1-2	.	TRBV5-5	.	12	CASSLINYGYTF	TGTGCCAGCAGCTTGATTAACTATGGCTACACCTTC
TRBJ2-2	many	TRBV12-3/TRBV12-4	TRBD2	16	CASSLLAGVSTGELFF	TGTGCCAGCAGTTTGCTAGCGGGAGTTTCCACCGGGGAGCTGTTTTTT
TRBJ2-3	many	TRBV3-1	.	15	CASSPRTVGTDTQYF	TGTGCCAGCAGCCCTAGGACTGTGGGGACGGATACGCAGTATTTT
TRBJ2-3	.	TRBV5-4	TRBD2	17	CASSLTNLAGVTDTQYF	TGTGCCAGCAGCCTGACTAATCTAGCGGGAGTTACAGATACGCAGTATTTT
TRBJ2-1	few	TRBV20-1	TRBD1	15	CSYYTGTGDFNEQFF	TGCAGTTATTATACCGGGACAGGGGATTTCAATGAGCAGTTCTTC
TRBJ1-6	.	TRBV6-1	TRBD1	17	CASRTEGRGRNHSPLHF	TGTGCCAGCAGGACAGAAGGCAGGGGGCGCAACCATTCACCCCTCCACTTT
TRBJ1-1	many	TRBV11-2	.	14	CASHLGGTNTEAFF	TGTGCCAGCCATCTGGGAGGGACGAACACTGAAGCTTTCTTT
TRBJ2-7	.	TRBV5-6	.	17	CASSLARAGPFSYEQYF	TGTGCCAGCAGCTTGGCTAGGGCGGGGCCTTTCTCCTACGAGCAGTACTTC
TRBJ2-3	.	TRBV5-1	.	16	CASSTGSGIEADTQYF	TGCGCCAGCAGCACCGGAAGTGGGATCGAGGCAGATACGCAGTATTTT
TRBJ1-5	many	TRBV2	.	14	CASSGRVDNQPQHF	TGTGCCAGCAGTGGTAGGGTAGACAATCAGCCCCAGCATTTT
TRBJ1-4	many	TRBV5-1	.	13	CASRLGEGEKLFF	TGCGCCAGCAGGCTAGGGGAAGGTGAAAAACTGTTTTTT
TRBJ1-3	few	TRBV7-9	.	18	CASSYLTGGSNSGNTIYF	TGTGCCAGCAGCTACCTGACCGGGGGATCAAACTCTGGAAACACCATATATTTT
TRBJ2-7	.	TRBV11-2	.	14	CASRFEGGRGEQYF	TGTGCCAGCAGATTTGAGGGGGGCCGGGGGGAGCAGTACTTC
TRBJ1-5	many	TRBV7-2	TRBD1	15	CASSFDRGNGQPQHF	TGTGCCAGCAGCTTCGACAGGGGAAACGGACAGCCCCAGCATTTT
TRBJ2-7	many	TRBV12-3/TRBV12-4	.	13	CASGPSASYEQYF	TGTGCCAGCGGACCTAGCGCCTCCTACGAGCAGTACTTC
TRBJ1-5	many	TRBV2	.	16	CASSEGDGYSNQPQHF	TGTGCCAGCAGTGAAGGGGACGGTTATAGCAATCAGCCCCAGCATTTT
TRBJ2-7	many	TRBV7-3	.	13	CASRSTETYEQYF	TGTGCCAGCAGGTCGACTGAAACCTACGAGCAGTACTTC
TRBJ1-4	many	TRBV19	.	15	CASNEGQATNEKLFF	TGTGCCAGTAACGAAGGGCAGGCAACTAATGAAAAACTGTTTTTT
TRBJ1-5	many	TRBV12-3/TRBV12-4	.	13	CASSSIINQPQHF	TGTGCCAGCAGTTCAATTATCAATCAGCCCCAGCATTTT